This TCR beta chain is drawn from a study of blood T cell repertoires in COVID-19. The wider study: From the United States, Italy and Spain came samples of acute and convalescent COVID-19. From T cells, B-cell-depleted T cells, or PBMCs came the material, which was cDNA or gDNA.

In the authors' workflow: Reference gene primers were amplified, and this amplification served to estimate nucleated cell counts. Libraries were prepared by immunoSEQ multiplex PCR; TCRdb keeps only in-frame clonotypes and omits some of them. The V and J calls and clone size come from that table; D and trimming were worked out from the DNA. The top ten clones hold about 45% of a sample with some 83,000 clones, around 81% of them seen once. The CDR3 has 13 amino acids. V lost 6 bases, J lost 5 bases, and 2 bases stayed unmatched. The germline V gene has CDR1 SNHLY and CDR2 FYNNEI. The sequence derives from a man at least 80 years old with acute or convalescent COVID-19. Sequencing input: peripheral blood. The rearrangement joins TRBV2 to TRBJ2-2, with 8 positions matching TRBD1. The CDR3, as DNA: TGTGCCAGCAGGGACAGGGAAACCGGGGAGCTGTTTTTT. Protein: CASRDRETGELFF.